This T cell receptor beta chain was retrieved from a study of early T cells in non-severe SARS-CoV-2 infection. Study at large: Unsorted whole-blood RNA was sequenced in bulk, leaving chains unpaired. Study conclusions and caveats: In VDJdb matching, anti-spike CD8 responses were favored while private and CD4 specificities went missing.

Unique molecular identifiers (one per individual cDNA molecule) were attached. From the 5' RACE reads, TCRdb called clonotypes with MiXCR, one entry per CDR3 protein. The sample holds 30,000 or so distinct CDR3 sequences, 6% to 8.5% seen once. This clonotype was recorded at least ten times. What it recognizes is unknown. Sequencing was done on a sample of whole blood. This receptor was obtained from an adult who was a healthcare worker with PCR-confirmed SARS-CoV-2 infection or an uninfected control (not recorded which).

In DNA form, the CDR3 reads TGCAGTGCTGCGGGACAGTCCTACGAGCAGTACTTC. Translated, it gives CSAAGQSYEQYF. The V call is TRBV20-1, the J call TRBJ2-7; D is perhaps TRBD1 (7 bases). CDR3 length equals 12 residues. V lost 5 bases and J lost 1, with 9 bases in between. Germline V gene sequence: CDR1 DFQATT, CDR2 SNEGSKA (reference sequence).